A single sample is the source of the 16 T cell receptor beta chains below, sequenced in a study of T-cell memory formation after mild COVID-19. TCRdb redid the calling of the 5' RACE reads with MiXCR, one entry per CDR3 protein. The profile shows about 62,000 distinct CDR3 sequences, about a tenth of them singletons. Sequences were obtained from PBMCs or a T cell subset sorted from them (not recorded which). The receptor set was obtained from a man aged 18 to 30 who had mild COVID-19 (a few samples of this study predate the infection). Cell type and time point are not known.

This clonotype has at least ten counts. CDR3 coding DNA: TGTGCCAGCAGCTTAGTTACGGGGGCCTACGAGCAGTACGTC. It yields the protein CASSLVTGAYEQYV. The chain carries TRBV7-8 and TRBJ2-7, with D perhaps matching TRBD2 (6 bases). Per the germline V gene, CDR1 is SGHVS and CDR2 is FQNEAQ. The CDR3 covers 14 residues. The germline V and J ends were trimmed by 1 base and 2 bases, with 9 bases remaining between them.

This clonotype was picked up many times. This chain's CDR3 is CASSSDRTDTQYF. The CDR3 DNA is TGTGCCAGCAGCTCCGATAGGACAGATACGCAGTATTTT. This sequence joins TRBV7-8 and TRBJ2-3; D is ambiguous. Germline CDR1 SGHVS, CDR2 FQNEAQ. The CDR3 has 13 amino acids. Trimming took off 4 bases at V and 3 bases at J, with 8 bases between the two ends.

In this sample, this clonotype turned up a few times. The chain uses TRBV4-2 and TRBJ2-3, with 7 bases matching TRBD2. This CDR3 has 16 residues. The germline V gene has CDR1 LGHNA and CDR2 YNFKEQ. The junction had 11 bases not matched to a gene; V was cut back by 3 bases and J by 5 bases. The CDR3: CASSHPRWRGGDTQYF. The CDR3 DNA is TGTGCCAGCAGCCACCCCCGCTGGCGCGGGGGAGATACGCAGTATTTT.

CDR3 protein: CASSSQRGTGYTF. The CDR3 region has the DNA TGTGCCAGCAGCTCTCAAAGGGGCACGGGCTACACCTTC. The V and J genes are TRBV28 and TRBJ1-2, with D possibly matching TRBD1 (5 bases). The CDR3 extends over 13 amino acids. Germline CDR1 reads MDHEN; CDR2 reads SYDVKM. Trimming shortened V by 6 bases and J by 8 bases, and 16 bases separated the two germline ends.

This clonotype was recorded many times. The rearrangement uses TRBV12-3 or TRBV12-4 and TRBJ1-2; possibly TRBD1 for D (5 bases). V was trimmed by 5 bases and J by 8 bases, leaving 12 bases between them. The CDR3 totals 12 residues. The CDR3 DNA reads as TGTGCCAGCAGTCCCCGAGGGGTGGGCTACACCTTC. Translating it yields CASSPRGVGYTF.

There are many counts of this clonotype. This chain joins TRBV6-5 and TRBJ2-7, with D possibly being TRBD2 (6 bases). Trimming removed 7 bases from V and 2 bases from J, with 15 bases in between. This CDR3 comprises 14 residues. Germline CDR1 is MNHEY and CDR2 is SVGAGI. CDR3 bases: TGTGCCAGCACTTCATCCCGGGGGACCTACGAGCAGTACTTC. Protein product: CASTSSRGTYEQYF.

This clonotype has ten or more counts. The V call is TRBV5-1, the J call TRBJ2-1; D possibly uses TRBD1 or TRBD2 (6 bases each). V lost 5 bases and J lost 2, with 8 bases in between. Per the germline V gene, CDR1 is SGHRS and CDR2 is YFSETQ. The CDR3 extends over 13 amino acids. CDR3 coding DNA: TGCGCCAGCAGAGGGGGGCCCTACAATGAGCAGTTCTTC. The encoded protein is CASRGGPYNEQFF. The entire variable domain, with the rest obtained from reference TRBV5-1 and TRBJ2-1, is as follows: KAGVTQTPRYLIKTRGQQVTLSCSPISGHRSVSWYQQTPGQGLQFLFEYFSETQRNKGNFPGRFSGRQFSNSRSEMNVSTLELGDSALYLCASRGGPYNEQFFGPGTRLTVL.

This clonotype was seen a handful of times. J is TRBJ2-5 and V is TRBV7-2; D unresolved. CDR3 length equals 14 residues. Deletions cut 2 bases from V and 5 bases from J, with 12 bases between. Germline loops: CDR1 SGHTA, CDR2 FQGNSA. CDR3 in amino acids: CASSLSVGSETQYF. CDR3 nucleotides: TGTGCCAGCAGCTTATCGGTAGGGTCCGAGACCCAGTACTTC.

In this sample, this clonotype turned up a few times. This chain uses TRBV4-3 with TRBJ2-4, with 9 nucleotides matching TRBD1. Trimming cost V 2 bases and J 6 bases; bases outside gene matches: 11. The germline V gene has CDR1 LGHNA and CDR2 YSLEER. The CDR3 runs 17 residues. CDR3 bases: TGCGCCAGCAGCCAACTTGGTTTCGGACAGGGGTTAAACATTCAGTACTTC. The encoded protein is CASSQLGFGQGLNIQYF.

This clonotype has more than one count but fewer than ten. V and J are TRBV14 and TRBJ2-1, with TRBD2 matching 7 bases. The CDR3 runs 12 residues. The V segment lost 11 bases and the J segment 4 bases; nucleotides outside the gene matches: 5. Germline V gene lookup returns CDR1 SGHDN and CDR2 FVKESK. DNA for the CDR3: TGTGCCTCGGGGGGACTATACAATGAGCAGTTCTTC. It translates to CASGGLYNEQFF. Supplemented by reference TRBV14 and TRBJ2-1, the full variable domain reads EAGVTQFPSHSVIEKGQTVTLRCDPISGHDNLYWYRRVMGKEIKFLLHFVKESKQDESGMPNNRFLAERTGGTYSTLKVQPAELEDSGVYFCASGGLYNEQFFGPGTRLTVL.

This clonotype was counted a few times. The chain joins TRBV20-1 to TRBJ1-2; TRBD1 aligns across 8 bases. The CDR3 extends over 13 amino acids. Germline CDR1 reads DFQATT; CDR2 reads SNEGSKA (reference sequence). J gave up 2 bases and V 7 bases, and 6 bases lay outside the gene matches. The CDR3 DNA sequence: TGCAGTGTTTTACAGGGGGTCAACTATGGCTACACCTTC. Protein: CSVLQGVNYGYTF.

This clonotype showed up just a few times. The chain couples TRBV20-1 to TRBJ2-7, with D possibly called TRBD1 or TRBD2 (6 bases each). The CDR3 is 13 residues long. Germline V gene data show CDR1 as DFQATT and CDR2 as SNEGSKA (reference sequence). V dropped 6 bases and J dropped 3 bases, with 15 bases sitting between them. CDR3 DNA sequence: TGCAGTGCGAGCCCCGGGGGCGGCTACGAGCAGTACTTC. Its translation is CSASPGGGYEQYF.

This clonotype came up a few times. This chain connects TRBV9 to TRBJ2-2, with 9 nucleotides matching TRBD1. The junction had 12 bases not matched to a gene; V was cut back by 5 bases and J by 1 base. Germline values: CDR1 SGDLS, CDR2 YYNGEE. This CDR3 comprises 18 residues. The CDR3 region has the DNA TGTGCCAGCAGTAAGGACAGGGGCAAAAGAGGGAACACCGGGGAGCTGTTTTTT. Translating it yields CASSKDRGKRGNTGELFF.

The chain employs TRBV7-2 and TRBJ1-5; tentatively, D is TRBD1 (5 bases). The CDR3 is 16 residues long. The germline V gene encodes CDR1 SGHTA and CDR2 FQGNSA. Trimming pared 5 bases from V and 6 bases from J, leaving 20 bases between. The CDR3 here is CASSQGPRGVSQPQHF. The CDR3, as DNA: TGTGCCAGCAGCCAAGGACCGCGGGGGGTTAGTCAGCCCCAGCATTTT.

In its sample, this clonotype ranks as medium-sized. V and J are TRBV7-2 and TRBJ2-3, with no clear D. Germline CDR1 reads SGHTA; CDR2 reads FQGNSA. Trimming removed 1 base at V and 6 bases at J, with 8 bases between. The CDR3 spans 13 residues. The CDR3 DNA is TGTGCCAGCAGCTTAGAGTCTTGGGATACGCAGTATTTT. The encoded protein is CASSLESWDTQYF.

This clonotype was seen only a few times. The CDR3 DNA sequence: TGTGCCAGCAGCTTATTCCACGCGGATAATTCACCCCTCCACTTT. Translating gives CASSLFHADNSPLHF. V is TRBV7-9 and J is TRBJ1-6; D remains ambiguous. In germline, CDR1 is SEHNR, CDR2 FQNEAQ (reference sequence). CDR3 length equals 15 residues. With 2 bases removed from V and 5 bases from J, the gap between germline ends came to 10 bases.